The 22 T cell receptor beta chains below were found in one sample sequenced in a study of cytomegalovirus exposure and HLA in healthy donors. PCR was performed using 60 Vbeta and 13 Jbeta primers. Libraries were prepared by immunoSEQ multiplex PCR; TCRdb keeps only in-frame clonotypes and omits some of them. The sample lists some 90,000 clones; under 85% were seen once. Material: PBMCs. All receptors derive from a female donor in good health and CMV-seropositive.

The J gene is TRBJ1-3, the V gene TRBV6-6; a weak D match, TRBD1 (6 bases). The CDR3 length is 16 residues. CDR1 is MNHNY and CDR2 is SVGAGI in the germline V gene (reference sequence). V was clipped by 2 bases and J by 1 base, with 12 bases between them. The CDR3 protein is CASSYNADRSGNTIYF. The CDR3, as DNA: TGTGCCAGCAGTTACAATGCCGACAGGTCTGGAAACACCATATATTTT.

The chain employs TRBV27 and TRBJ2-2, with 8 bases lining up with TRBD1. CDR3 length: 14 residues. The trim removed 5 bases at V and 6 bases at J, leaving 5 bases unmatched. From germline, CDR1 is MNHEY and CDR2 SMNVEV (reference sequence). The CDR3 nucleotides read TGTGCCAGCAGTCCACGACAGGGGTCCGGGGAGCTGTTTTTT. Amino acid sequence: CASSPRQGSGELFF.

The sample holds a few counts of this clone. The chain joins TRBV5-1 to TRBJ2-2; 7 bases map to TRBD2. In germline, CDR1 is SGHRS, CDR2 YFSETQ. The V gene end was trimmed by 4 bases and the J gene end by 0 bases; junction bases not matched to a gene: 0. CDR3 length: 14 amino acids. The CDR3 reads CASSGLANTGELFF. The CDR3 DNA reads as TGCGCCAGCAGCGGACTAGCGAACACCGGGGAGCTGTTTTTT.

This CDR3 is CASSLGRGRRTKVGKLFF. The CDR3 DNA reads as TGTGCCAGCAGCTTAGGCCGAGGCAGGAGGACTAAAGTTGGCAAACTGTTTTTT. This sequence joins TRBV13 and TRBJ1-4; D is unresolved. Trimming stripped 0 bases from V and 11 bases from J, with 25 bases between. The CDR3 covers 18 residues. Germline loops: CDR1 PRHDT, CDR2 FYEKMQ (reference sequence).

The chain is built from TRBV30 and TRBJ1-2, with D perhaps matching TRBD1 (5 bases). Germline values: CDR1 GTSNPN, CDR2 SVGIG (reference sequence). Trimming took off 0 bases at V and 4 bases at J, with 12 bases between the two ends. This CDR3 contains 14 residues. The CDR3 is CAWSVNRQIYGYTF. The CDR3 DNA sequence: TGTGCCTGGAGTGTAAACCGACAGATCTATGGCTACACCTTC.

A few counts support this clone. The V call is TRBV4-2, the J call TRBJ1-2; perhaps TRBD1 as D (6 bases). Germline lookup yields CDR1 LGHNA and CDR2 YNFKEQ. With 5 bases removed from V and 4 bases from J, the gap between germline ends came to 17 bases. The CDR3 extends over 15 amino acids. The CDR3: CASSLSQGAIYGYTF. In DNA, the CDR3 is TGTGCCAGCAGCTTATCACAGGGTGCGATCTATGGCTACACCTTC.

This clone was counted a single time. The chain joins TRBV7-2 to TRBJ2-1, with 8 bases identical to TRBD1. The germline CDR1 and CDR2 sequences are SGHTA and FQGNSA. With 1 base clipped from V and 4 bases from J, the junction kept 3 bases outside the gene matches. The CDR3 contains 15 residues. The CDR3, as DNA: TGTGCCAGCAGCTTAGGCAGGGGGCAGTACAATGAGCAGTTCTTC. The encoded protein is CASSLGRGQYNEQFF.

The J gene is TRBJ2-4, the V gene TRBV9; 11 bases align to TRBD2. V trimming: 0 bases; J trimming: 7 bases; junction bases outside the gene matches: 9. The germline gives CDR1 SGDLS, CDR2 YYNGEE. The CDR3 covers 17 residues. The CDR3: CASSVDGSGGASNIQYF. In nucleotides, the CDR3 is TGTGCCAGCAGCGTAGATGGTAGCGGGGGGGCATCGAACATTCAGTACTTC.

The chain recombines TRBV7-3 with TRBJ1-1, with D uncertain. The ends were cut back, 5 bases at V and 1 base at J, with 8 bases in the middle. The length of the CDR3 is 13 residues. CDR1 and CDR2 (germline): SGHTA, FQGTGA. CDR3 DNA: TGTGCCAGCAGCGACCGGGGGAACACTGAAGCTTTCTTT. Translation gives CASSDRGNTEAFF.

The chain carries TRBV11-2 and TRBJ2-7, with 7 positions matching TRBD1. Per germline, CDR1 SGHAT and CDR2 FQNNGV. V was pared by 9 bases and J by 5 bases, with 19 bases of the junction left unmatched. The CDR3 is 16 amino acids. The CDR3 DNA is TGTGCCAGTAGCCGAGGGGTAAACAGGGGTTCAGACGAGCAGTACTTC. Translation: CASSRGVNRGSDEQYF.

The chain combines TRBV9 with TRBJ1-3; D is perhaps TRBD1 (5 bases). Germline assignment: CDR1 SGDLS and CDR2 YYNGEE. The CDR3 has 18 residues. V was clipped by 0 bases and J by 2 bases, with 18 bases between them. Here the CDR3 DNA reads TGTGCCAGCAGCGTAGCTACGGTCGGGGGAACCGCTGGAAACACCATATATTTT. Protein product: CASSVATVGGTAGNTIYF.

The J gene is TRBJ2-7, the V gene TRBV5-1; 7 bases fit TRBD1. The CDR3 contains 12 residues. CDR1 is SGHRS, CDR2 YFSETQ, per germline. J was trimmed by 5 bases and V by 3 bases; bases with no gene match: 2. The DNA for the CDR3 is TGCGCCAGCAGCTCGACAGGGAACGAGCAGTACTTC. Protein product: CASSSTGNEQYF.

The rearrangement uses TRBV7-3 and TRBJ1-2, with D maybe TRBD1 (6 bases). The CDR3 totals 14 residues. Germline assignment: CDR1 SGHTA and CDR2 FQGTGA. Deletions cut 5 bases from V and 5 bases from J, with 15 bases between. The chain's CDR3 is CASSLTGEDYGYTF. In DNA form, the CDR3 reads TGTGCCAGCAGCCTGACAGGAGAAGATTATGGCTACACCTTC. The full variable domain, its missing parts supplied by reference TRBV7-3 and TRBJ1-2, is GAGVSQTPSNKVTEKGKYVELRCDPISGHTALYWYRQSLGQGPEFLIYFQGTGAADDSGLPNDRFFAVRPEGSVSTLKIQRTERGDSAVYLCASSLTGEDYGYTFGSGTRLTVV.

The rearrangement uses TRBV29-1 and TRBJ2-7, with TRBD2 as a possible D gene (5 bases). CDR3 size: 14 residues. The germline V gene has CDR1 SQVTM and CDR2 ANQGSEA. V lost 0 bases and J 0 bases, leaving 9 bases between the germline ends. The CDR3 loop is CSVEDPGSSYEQYF. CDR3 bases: TGCAGCGTTGAAGACCCGGGGAGCTCCTACGAGCAGTACTTC.

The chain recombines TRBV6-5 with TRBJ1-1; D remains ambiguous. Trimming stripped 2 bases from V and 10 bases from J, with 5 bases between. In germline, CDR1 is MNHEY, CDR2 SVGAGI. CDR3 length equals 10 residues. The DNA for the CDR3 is TGTGCCAGCAGTTACCCTTCAGCTTTCTTT. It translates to CASSYPSAFF.

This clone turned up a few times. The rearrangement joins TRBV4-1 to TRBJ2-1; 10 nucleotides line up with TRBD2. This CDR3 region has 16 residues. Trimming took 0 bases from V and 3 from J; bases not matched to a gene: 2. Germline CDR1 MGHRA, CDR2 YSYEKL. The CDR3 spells CASSQDQRGGYNEQFF. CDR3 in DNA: TGCGCCAGCAGCCAAGATCAGCGGGGGGGCTACAATGAGCAGTTCTTC.

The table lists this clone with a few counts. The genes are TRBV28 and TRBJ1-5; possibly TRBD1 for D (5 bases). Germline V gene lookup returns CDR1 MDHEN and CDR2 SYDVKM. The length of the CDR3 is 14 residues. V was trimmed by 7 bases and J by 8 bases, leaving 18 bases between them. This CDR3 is CASTPQWGRKPQHF. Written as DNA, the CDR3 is TGTGCCAGCACCCCTCAATGGGGGAGGAAGCCCCAGCATTTT.

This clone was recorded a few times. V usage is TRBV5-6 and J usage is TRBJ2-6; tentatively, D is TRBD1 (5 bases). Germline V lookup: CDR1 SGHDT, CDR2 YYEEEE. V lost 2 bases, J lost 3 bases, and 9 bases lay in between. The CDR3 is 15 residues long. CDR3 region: CASSFQGSGANVLTF. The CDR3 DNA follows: TGTGCCAGCAGCTTCCAGGGTAGTGGGGCCAACGTCCTGACTTTC.

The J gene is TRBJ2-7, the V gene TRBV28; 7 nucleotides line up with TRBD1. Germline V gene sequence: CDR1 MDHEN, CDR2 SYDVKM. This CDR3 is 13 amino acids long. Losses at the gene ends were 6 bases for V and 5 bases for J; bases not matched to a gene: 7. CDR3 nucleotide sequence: TGTGCCAGCAGACTTACAGGGGAGCACGAGCAGTACTTC. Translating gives CASRLTGEHEQYF.

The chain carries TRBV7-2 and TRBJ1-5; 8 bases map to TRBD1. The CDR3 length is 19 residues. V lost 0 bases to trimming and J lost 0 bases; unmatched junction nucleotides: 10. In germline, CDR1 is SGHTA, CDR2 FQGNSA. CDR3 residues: CASSLAQGALGYSNQPQHF. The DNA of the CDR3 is TGTGCCAGCAGCTTAGCGCAGGGGGCTCTTGGTTATAGCAATCAGCCCCAGCATTTT. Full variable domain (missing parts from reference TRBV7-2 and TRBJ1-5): GAGVSQSPSNKVTEKGKDVELRCDPISGHTALYWYRQSLGQGLEFLIYFQGNSAPDKSGLPSDRFSAERTGGSVSTLTIQRTQQEDSAVYLCASSLAQGALGYSNQPQHFGDGTRLSIL.

The CDR3 region has the DNA TGTGCCAGCTCACCACGAAGCGGACAGGGAAATCAGCCCCAGCATTTT. Translation: CASSPRSGQGNQPQHF. The chain joins TRBV18 to TRBJ1-5, with 8 bases identical to TRBD1. The ends lost 1 base at V and 4 bases at J; junction bases unmatched: 6. The germline V gene has CDR1 KGHSH and CDR2 LQKENI. This CDR3 has 16 amino acids.

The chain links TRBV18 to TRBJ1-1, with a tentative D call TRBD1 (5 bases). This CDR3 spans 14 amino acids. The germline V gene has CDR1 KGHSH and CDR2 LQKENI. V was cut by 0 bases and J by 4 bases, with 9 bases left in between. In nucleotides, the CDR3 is TGTGCCAGCTCACCACCGGGAGGGGCCACTGAAGCTTTCTTT. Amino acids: CASSPPGGATEAFF. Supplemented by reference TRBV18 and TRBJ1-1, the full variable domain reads NAGVMQNPRHLVRRRGQEARLRCSPMKGHSHVYWYRQLPEEGLKFMVYLQKENIIDESGMPKERFSAEFPKEGPSILRIQQVVRGDSAAYFCASSPPGGATEAFFGQGTRLTVV.